The TCR beta chain described here comes from a study of T cell responses to AZD1222 COVID-19 vaccine listed by TCRdb under 2021. Background for the entire study: AZD1222 recipients with second doses at about 4 weeks or about 12 weeks were pooled, because spike-specific TCR depth and breadth did not differ between schedules. TCR sequencing was performed for 230 to 250 trial participants, of whom 200 to 220 were given two doses of AZD1222 and around 25 were given two doses of MenACWY control vaccine. Trial participants were enrolled into age subgroups of 18-55, 56-69 and 70-plus years, which contained around 140, 26 and 57 TCR-sequenced participants, respectively. The full study reports these points: Conclusions about previously exposed vaccinees were limited because only a handful of AZD1222 recipients were SARS-CoV-2 seropositive at baseline. Participants were mostly white British, with more females than males. The authors suggested clonal diversity may have been underestimated. Because no samples from the day 14 peak response were available, repertoires could be characterized only after the peak T cell response. In the small 56-69-year group, the increase in depth fell short of significance, most likely because of low power. The whole spike protein was spanned by vaccine-associated CD4 TCRs, and dominant responses were seen in regions 160-218 and 743-854. Reportedly, almost half of the unique spike-specific TCRs recognized epitopes lying outside the regions that are mutated in the B.1.351 and B.1.1.7 variants. Spike-specific TCR breadth and depth rose significantly after two AZD1222 doses compared with day 0 and with MenACWY recipients.

According to the study, the label for this sample's time point signals: baseline before first vaccination. Vaccinee samples were obtained from the UK trials COV001 and COV002, which included a single-blind randomized controlled phase 2/3 trial of AZD1222 (ChAdOx1 nCoV-19) in healthy adults. For TCRbeta chain sequencing, PBMC samples were collected from trial participants at day 0 and at day 28 after the second dose. Including the terminal cysteine and phenylalanine, the CDR3 comprises 15 residues. Just CDR3 DNA is preserved here, 45 bases in frame from base 1. Per the germline V gene, SGHRS is the CDR1 and YFSETQ is the CDR2. V is cut by 1 base and J by 2 bases, and the space between the germline ends is 12 bases. The CDR3 regions of human TCRbeta chains were analyzed by immunosequencing. Turning to the authors' computational methods: TCRs in the repertoires were compared against a reference library of SARS-CoV-2-specific TCRs that had been generated with the MIRA antigen-specificity platform. Breadth was defined as the fraction of unique TCRs that were SARS-CoV-2-associated. Depth was defined as the fraction of total T cells that were SARS-CoV-2-associated. Using the MIRA data, every spike-specific TCR was mapped to the spike region that the TCR reacted to and assigned to either a CD4 or a CD8 class. Log10-transformed breadth and depth values were compared by one-way ANOVA with Sidak's multiple comparisons tests. TCRdb took over this immuneACCESS table, retaining in-frame rearrangements with V and J assigned. Such tables are incomplete; in checked studies, under half of the missing clones stem from an unresolved V gene, and the remainder is unexplained. V, J and clone size are those of that table, while D and trimming were read from the DNA. The sample table shows more than 70,000 clones, and 90% are seen once. Approximately 4.2% of the sample rests with the top ten.

Comment on this clone: Its target antigen remains unknown. No quality values exist for individual bases; no much larger clone is one base distant.

Sequencing used peripheral blood, obtained on day 0 of AZD1222 vaccination. This clonotype originated in an adult in good health. The chain uses TRBV5-1 and TRBJ1-1; TRBD1 might be the D gene, on 5 matching bases. The nucleotides are TGCGCCAGCAGCTTGAATGGGGCGGATAACACTGAAGCTTTCTTT. Its translation is CASSLNGADNTEAFF.